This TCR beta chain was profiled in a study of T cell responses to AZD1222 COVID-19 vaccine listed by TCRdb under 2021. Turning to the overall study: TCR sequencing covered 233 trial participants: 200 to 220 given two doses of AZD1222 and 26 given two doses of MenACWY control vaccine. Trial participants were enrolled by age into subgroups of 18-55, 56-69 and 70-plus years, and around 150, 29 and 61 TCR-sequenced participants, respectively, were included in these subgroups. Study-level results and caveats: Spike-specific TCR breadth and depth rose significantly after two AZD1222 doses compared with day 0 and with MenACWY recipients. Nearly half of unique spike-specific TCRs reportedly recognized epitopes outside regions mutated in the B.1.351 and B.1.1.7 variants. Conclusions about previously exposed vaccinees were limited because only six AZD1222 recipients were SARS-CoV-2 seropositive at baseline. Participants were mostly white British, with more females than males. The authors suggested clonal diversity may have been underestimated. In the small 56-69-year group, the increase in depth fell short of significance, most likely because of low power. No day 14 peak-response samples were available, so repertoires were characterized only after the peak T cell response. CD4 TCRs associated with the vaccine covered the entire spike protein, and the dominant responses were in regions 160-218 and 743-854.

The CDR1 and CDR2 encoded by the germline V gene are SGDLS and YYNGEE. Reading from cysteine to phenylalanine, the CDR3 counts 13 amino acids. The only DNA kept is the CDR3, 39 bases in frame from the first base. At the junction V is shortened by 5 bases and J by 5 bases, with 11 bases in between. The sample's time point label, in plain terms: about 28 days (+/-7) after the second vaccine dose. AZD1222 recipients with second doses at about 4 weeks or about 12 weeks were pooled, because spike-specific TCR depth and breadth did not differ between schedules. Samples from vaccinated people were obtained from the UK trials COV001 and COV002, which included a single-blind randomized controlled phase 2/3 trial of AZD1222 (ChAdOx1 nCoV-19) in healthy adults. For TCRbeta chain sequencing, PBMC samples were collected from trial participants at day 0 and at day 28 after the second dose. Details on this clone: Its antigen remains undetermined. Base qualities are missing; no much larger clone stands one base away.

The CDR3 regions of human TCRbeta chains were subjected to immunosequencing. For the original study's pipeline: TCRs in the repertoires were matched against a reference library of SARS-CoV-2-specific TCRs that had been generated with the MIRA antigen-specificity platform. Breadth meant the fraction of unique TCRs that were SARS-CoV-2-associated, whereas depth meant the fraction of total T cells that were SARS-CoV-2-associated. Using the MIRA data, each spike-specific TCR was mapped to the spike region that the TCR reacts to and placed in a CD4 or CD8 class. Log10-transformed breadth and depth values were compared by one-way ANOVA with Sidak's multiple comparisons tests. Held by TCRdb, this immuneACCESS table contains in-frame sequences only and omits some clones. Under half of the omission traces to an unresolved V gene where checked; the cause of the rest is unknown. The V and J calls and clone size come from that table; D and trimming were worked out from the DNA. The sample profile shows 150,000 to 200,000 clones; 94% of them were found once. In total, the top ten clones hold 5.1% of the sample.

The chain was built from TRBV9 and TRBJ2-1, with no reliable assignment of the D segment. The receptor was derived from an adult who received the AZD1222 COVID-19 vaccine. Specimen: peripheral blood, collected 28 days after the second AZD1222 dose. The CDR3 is CASSTNPDNEQFF. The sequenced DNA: TGTGCCAGCAGTACGAATCCCGACAATGAGCAGTTCTTC.